What follows are 11 T cell receptor beta chains derived from one specimen sequenced in a study of T cell responses to AZD1222 COVID-19 vaccine. Only in-frame clones appear in the TCRdb table, and some are missing; sequencing was by immunoSEQ multiplex PCR. The data show 110,000 to 150,000 clones, with about 94% seen just once and about 3.8% held by the top ten. The source was peripheral blood, collected on day 0 of AZD1222 vaccination. The source of these receptors is an adult in good health.

This rearrangement joins TRBV30 to TRBJ1-2, with D unresolved. CDR3 length: 11 residues. In germline, CDR1 is GTSNPN, CDR2 SVGIG (reference sequence). V gave up 5 bases and J gave up 2 bases, with 6 bases separating them. The DNA for the CDR3 is TGTGCCTGGGGCGGAAACTATGGCTACACCTTC. Its translation: CAWGGNYGYTF.

This clone has only one observation. V gene TRBV27 combines with J gene TRBJ1-2; D possibly corresponds to TRBD1 (6 bases). CDR3 length: 14 amino acids. Per germline, CDR1 MNHEY and CDR2 SMNVEV (reference sequence). V was cut by 5 bases and J by 7 bases, with 17 bases left in between. CDR3 DNA sequence: TGTGCCAGCAGTCCCCTAGACAGGTCAAGTGGCTACACCTTC. Translated: CASSPLDRSSGYTF.

The chain carries TRBV6-5 and TRBJ2-7; 7 bases are shared with TRBD2. The V gene's germline CDR1 is MNHEY and CDR2 SVGAGI. Germline trimming cut 0 bases from V and 7 bases from J; bases unmatched to any gene: 0. The CDR3 contains 12 residues. Here the CDR3 DNA reads TGTGCCAGCAGTTACTCGGGGGGGGAGCAGTACTTC. Its translation: CASSYSGGEQYF.

The gene calls are TRBV24-1 and TRBJ2-5; D is perhaps TRBD1 or TRBD2 (5 bases each). This CDR3 is built from 13 residues. Trimming cost V 4 bases and J 7 bases, with 12 bases left between them. Germline CDR1 is KGHDR and CDR2 is SFDVKD. The CDR3 loop is CATSDGAGGTQYF. The CDR3 nucleotides read TGTGCCACCAGTGACGGGGCCGGTGGGACCCAGTACTTC.

The V gene is TRBV10-2, the J gene TRBJ2-7, with a possible D match to TRBD1 (6 bases). The CDR3 loop spans 15 amino acids. The V and J ends lost 0 bases and 2 bases respectively, with 11 bases between them. Germline V lookup: CDR1 WSHSY, CDR2 SAAADI. The CDR3 region is CASSESRGLPYEQYF. CDR3 nucleotide sequence: TGCGCCAGCAGTGAGTCCAGGGGTCTCCCCTACGAGCAGTACTTC.

This chain connects TRBV11-3 to TRBJ2-2; 9 nucleotides align to TRBD2. Unmatched junction bases numbered 9, after V lost 4 bases and J lost 6 bases. This CDR3 comprises 16 residues. Germline V gene lookup returns CDR1 SGHNT and CDR2 YENEEA. The CDR3 sequence is CASSSRSGSLAGELFF. In DNA, the CDR3 is TGTGCCAGCAGCTCACGTAGCGGGAGTTTGGCCGGGGAGCTGTTTTTT.

V gene TRBV5-1 combines with J gene TRBJ2-5; 11 bases map to TRBD2. Trimming cost V 0 bases and J 7 bases; bases outside gene matches: 8. Germline-derived CDR1 and CDR2 are SGHRS and YFSETQ. CDR3 length: 16 residues. CDR3 residues: CASSLALAGGVGTQYF. Here the CDR3 DNA reads TGCGCCAGCAGCTTGGCGCTAGCGGGAGGTGTGGGGACCCAGTACTTC.

The V and J genes are TRBV5-1 and TRBJ2-6, with 9 bases that match TRBD2. CDR1 SGHRS and CDR2 YFSETQ come from the germline V gene. The length of the CDR3 is 19 residues. V lost 4 bases to trimming and J lost 0 bases; unmatched junction nucleotides: 11. This CDR3 is CASSASTSGPFSGANVLTF. DNA for the CDR3: TGCGCCAGCAGCGCTTCGACTAGCGGACCCTTCTCTGGGGCCAACGTCCTGACTTTC. The full variable domain, rest sourced from reference TRBV5-1 and TRBJ2-6, is KAGVTQTPRYLIKTRGQQVTLSCSPISGHRSVSWYQQTPGQGLQFLFEYFSETQRNKGNFPGRFSGRQFSNSRSEMNVSTLELGDSALYLCASSASTSGPFSGANVLTFGAGSRLTVL.

The chain uses TRBV3-1 (or the pseudogene TRBV3-2) and TRBJ1-2; no definite D call. The ends were cut back, 0 bases at V and 0 bases at J, with 11 bases in the middle. The CDR3 spans 16 residues. Germline-derived CDR1 and CDR2 are LGHDT and YNNKEL (reference sequence). DNA of the CDR3: TGTGCCAGCAGCCAAGATACCTACAGCCCTAACTATGGCTACACCTTC. It yields the protein CASSQDTYSPNYGYTF.

This clone was seen only once. The chain joins TRBV5-4 to TRBJ1-3; D is undetermined. The V end lost 2 bases, the J end lost 2 bases, and 5 bases lay between the germline ends. The germline V gene encodes CDR1 SGHNT and CDR2 YYREEE (reference sequence). The length of the CDR3 is 13 residues. The CDR3 reads CASSFLAGNTIYF. CDR3 coding DNA: TGTGCCAGCAGCTTTTTAGCTGGAAACACCATATATTTT.

This chain uses TRBV18 with TRBJ1-2, with D possibly TRBD1 on 5 matching bases. Trimming stripped 3 bases from V and 8 bases from J, with 16 bases between. The CDR3 spans 14 residues. Germline loops: CDR1 KGHSH, CDR2 LQKENI. This CDR3 reads CASSPDSLIPGYTF. The CDR3 coding sequence is TGTGCCAGCTCACCTGACAGTCTAATACCAGGCTACACCTTC.